This TCR beta chain was retrieved from a study of Graves' ophthalmopathy and Graves' hyperthyroidism. This clonotype was found many times. The TCR beta CDR3 regions underwent amplification from RNA transcripts. Second-round multiplex PCR came after a first-round RT-PCR that employed HTBI primers. TCRdb re-called the multiplex PCR reads with MiXCR, one entry per CDR3 protein. Seen here are a few hundred thousand distinct CDR3 sequences, about 17% observed once, and the top ten hold roughly an eighth. The CDR3 covers 15 residues. V lost 5 bases and J lost 8; bases outside the gene matches: 12. Germline-derived CDR1 and CDR2 are MDHEN and SYDVKM.

This clonotype was sampled from an adult man with Graves' ophthalmopathy. Source material: peripheral blood. The chain joins TRBV28 to TRBJ1-5; 7 positions agree with TRBD1. The CDR3 DNA reads as TGTGCCAGCAGTCACCACAGAGGGGGCTGGGAGCCCCAGCATTTT. The encoded protein is CASSHHRGGWEPQHF. Complete variable domain (other parts from reference TRBV28 and TRBJ1-5): DVKVTQSSRYLVKRTGEKVFLECVQDMDHENMFWYRQDPGLGLRLIYFSYDVKMKEKGDIPEGYSVSREKKERFSLILESASTNQTSMYLCASSHHRGGWEPQHFGDGTRLSIL.